The rows below give T cell receptor beta chains drawn from one sample of a study of cytomegalovirus exposure and HLA in healthy donors. The data were produced by immunoSEQ multiplex PCR, yet TCRdb's version contains in-frame clones alone and is incomplete. The sample has about 160,000 clones; 55% to 70% are singletons. The specimen sequenced was PBMCs. All receptors come from a woman aged 55-75 years in good health and CMV-seropositive. Each CDR3 is given with its conserved first and last residue. D genes are given only for firm matches. Clone size appears in some rows only: once, few, many, or a class for an expanded clone.

cdr3_aa: CASSPRGQGFYGYTF; cdr3_nt: TGCGCCAGCAGCCCTCGAGGACAGGGATTCTATGGCTACACCTTC; v_call: TRBV4-1; d_call: TRBD1; clone_size: -; j_call: TRBJ1-2
cdr3_aa: CASSFASPQAEQFF; cdr3_nt: TGCGCCAGCAGCTTCGCCTCCCCCCAGGCTGAGCAGTTCTTC; v_call: TRBV5-1; d_call: -; clone_size: -; j_call: TRBJ2-1
cdr3_aa: CASSLFRGNDEQYF; cdr3_nt: TGTGCCAGCAGTTTATTTCGGGGGAACGACGAGCAGTACTTC; v_call: TRBV27; d_call: -; clone_size: -; j_call: TRBJ2-7
cdr3_aa: CASSRSIRETQYF; cdr3_nt: TGCGCCAGCAGTCGGTCGATCCGGGAGACCCAGTACTTC; v_call: TRBV23-1; d_call: -; clone_size: few; j_call: TRBJ2-5
cdr3_aa: CASTACTGTGDSYGYTF; cdr3_nt: TGTGCCAGCACTGCTTGTACCGGGACAGGGGACTCCTATGGCTACACCTTC; v_call: TRBV21-1; d_call: -; clone_size: -; j_call: TRBJ1-2
cdr3_aa: CASRTGGEAFF; cdr3_nt: TGCGCCAGCAGAACCGGGGGTGAAGCTTTCTTT; v_call: TRBV25-1; d_call: -; clone_size: -; j_call: TRBJ1-1
cdr3_aa: CASSVEGTGDLAQHF; cdr3_nt: TGTGCCAGCAGTGTCGAGGGGACAGGTGATTTGGCCCAGCATTTT; v_call: TRBV2; d_call: TRBD1; clone_size: -; j_call: TRBJ1-5
cdr3_aa: CASSMTGTGELFF; cdr3_nt: TGTGCCAGCAGCATGACAGGGACCGGGGAGCTGTTTTTT; v_call: TRBV7-2; d_call: TRBD1; clone_size: once; j_call: TRBJ2-2
cdr3_aa: CASSLGLGLAVTDTQYF; cdr3_nt: TGTGCCAGCAGCTTAGGGCTAGGACTAGCGGTAACAGATACGCAGTATTTT; v_call: TRBV7-3; d_call: TRBD2; clone_size: once; j_call: TRBJ2-3
cdr3_aa: CASSLAGASGETQYF; cdr3_nt: TGTGCCAGCAGCTTAGCGGGAGCAAGCGGAGAGACCCAGTACTTC; v_call: TRBV7-2; d_call: -; clone_size: few; j_call: TRBJ2-5
cdr3_aa: CASSGQGGYGYTF; cdr3_nt: TGTGCCAGCAGTGGACAGGGTGGCTATGGCTACACCTTC; v_call: TRBV2; d_call: TRBD1; clone_size: few; j_call: TRBJ1-2
cdr3_aa: CASRRAESYEQYF; cdr3_nt: TGTGCCTCTAGGCGAGCGGAGTCCTACGAGCAGTACTTC; v_call: TRBV10-3; d_call: -; clone_size: -; j_call: TRBJ2-7
cdr3_aa: CASSPPWSRFAEQYF; cdr3_nt: TGTGCCAGCAGTCCCCCCTGGAGCCGATTTGCCGAGCAGTACTTC; v_call: TRBV7-2; d_call: -; clone_size: -; j_call: TRBJ2-7
cdr3_aa: CAIREREHEQYF; cdr3_nt: TGTGCCATCAGAGAGCGGGAGCACGAGCAGTACTTC; v_call: TRBV10-3; d_call: TRBD2; clone_size: few; j_call: TRBJ2-7
cdr3_aa: CASSSGQGIGKNIQYF; cdr3_nt: TGCGCCAGCAGCTCGGGACAGGGTATAGGCAAAAACATTCAGTACTTC; v_call: TRBV5-1; d_call: TRBD1; clone_size: -; j_call: TRBJ2-4
cdr3_aa: CASRPTSGRFGTDTQYF; cdr3_nt: TGTGCCAGCAGACCCACTAGCGGGAGGTTCGGCACAGATACGCAGTATTTT; v_call: TRBV7-9; d_call: TRBD2; clone_size: once; j_call: TRBJ2-3
cdr3_aa: CASSPGQGDYEQYF; cdr3_nt: TGTGCCAGCAGCCCGGGACAGGGAGACTACGAGCAGTACTTC; v_call: TRBV4-2; d_call: TRBD1; clone_size: -; j_call: TRBJ2-7
cdr3_aa: CASSPSGRTEYEQYF; cdr3_nt: TGCGCCAGCAGTCCAAGTGGCCGGACAGAGTACGAGCAGTACTTC; v_call: TRBV4-1; d_call: -; clone_size: -; j_call: TRBJ2-7
cdr3_aa: CAWRTPDRDNEKLFF; cdr3_nt: TGTGCCTGGAGAACCCCGGACAGGGATAATGAAAAACTGTTTTTT; v_call: TRBV30; d_call: TRBD1; clone_size: -; j_call: TRBJ1-4
cdr3_aa: CASRVAGEDTGELFF; cdr3_nt: TGTGCCAGCAGGGTAGCGGGAGAGGACACCGGGGAGCTGTTTTTT; v_call: TRBV13; d_call: TRBD2; clone_size: -; j_call: TRBJ2-2
cdr3_aa: CASSERVDQPQHF; cdr3_nt: TGTGCCAGCAGTGAGAGGGTCGATCAGCCCCAGCATTTT; v_call: TRBV6-4; d_call: -; clone_size: -; j_call: TRBJ1-5
cdr3_aa: CAWSSGRNNEQFF; cdr3_nt: TGTGCCTGGAGTAGCGGGAGGAACAATGAGCAGTTCTTC; v_call: TRBV30; d_call: TRBD2; clone_size: -; j_call: TRBJ2-1
cdr3_aa: CASSLLQSYNEQFF; cdr3_nt: TGCGCCAGCAGCCTACTACAATCCTACAATGAGCAGTTCTTC; v_call: TRBV5-1; d_call: -; clone_size: -; j_call: TRBJ2-1
cdr3_aa: CASSLAPFGQRAEAFF; cdr3_nt: TGTGCCAGCAGCTTGGCCCCCTTTGGACAGCGCGCTGAAGCTTTCTTT; v_call: TRBV5-4; d_call: -; clone_size: -; j_call: TRBJ1-1
cdr3_aa: CSVRTVADTQYF; cdr3_nt: TGCAGCGTTCGCACTGTCGCAGATACGCAGTATTTT; v_call: TRBV29-1; d_call: -; clone_size: -; j_call: TRBJ2-3
cdr3_aa: CASSLDGTTNEKLFF; cdr3_nt: TGTGCCAGCAGCTTGGACGGTACAACTAATGAAAAACTGTTTTTT; v_call: TRBV5-4; d_call: -; clone_size: -; j_call: TRBJ1-4
cdr3_aa: CASSLVGGDTEAFF; cdr3_nt: TGTGCCAGCAGCTTGGTAGGGGGAGACACTGAAGCTTTCTTT; v_call: TRBV5-6; d_call: -; clone_size: -; j_call: TRBJ1-1
cdr3_aa: CASSLTPRTGTYEQYF; cdr3_nt: TGTGCCAGCAGCTTGACCCCCCGGACAGGGACCTACGAGCAGTACTTC; v_call: TRBV5-5; d_call: TRBD1; clone_size: once; j_call: TRBJ2-7
cdr3_aa: CAIRGLDSYEQYF; cdr3_nt: TGTGCCATCAGAGGACTAGACTCCTACGAGCAGTACTTC; v_call: TRBV10-3; d_call: TRBD2; clone_size: once; j_call: TRBJ2-7
cdr3_aa: CASSSPSGRAVGSYEQYF; cdr3_nt: TGTGCCAGCAGTTCCCCTAGCGGGAGGGCCGTGGGGTCCTACGAGCAGTACTTC; v_call: TRBV7-8; d_call: TRBD2; clone_size: -; j_call: TRBJ2-7
cdr3_aa: CASSPGMYEQYF; cdr3_nt: TGTGCCAGCAGCCCGGGGATGTACGAGCAGTACTTC; v_call: TRBV5-6; d_call: -; clone_size: -; j_call: TRBJ2-7
cdr3_aa: CASSLGILAGGGTGELFF; cdr3_nt: TGTGCCAGCAGCTTGGGGATACTAGCGGGAGGTGGCACCGGGGAGCTGTTTTTT; v_call: TRBV5-4; d_call: TRBD2; clone_size: -; j_call: TRBJ2-2
cdr3_aa: CASSVGAGARETQYF; cdr3_nt: TGTGCCAGCAGCGTAGGTGCGGGAGCGCGGGAGACCCAGTACTTC; v_call: TRBV9; d_call: TRBD2; clone_size: -; j_call: TRBJ2-5
cdr3_aa: CASGTSEYNEQFF; cdr3_nt: TGTGCCAGCGGGACTAGCGAGTACAATGAGCAGTTCTTC; v_call: TRBV6-5; d_call: TRBD2; clone_size: -; j_call: TRBJ2-1
cdr3_aa: CATREGLANTF; cdr3_nt: TGTGCCACGCGGGAGGGGCTCGCAAACACCTTC; v_call: TRBV19; d_call: -; clone_size: -; j_call: TRBJ1-2
cdr3_aa: CASSLTGQGYEQYF; cdr3_nt: TGCGCCAGCAGCTTGACGGGACAAGGCTACGAGCAGTACTTC; v_call: TRBV5-1; d_call: -; clone_size: -; j_call: TRBJ2-7